The T cell receptor beta chain under discussion was sequenced for a study of identical twins' blood T cells. All three twin pairs grew up together with likely shared infections and vaccines. Study-wide findings and caveats: Abundant TCRbeta CDR3s overlapped more between twins than with unrelated donors. Shared CDR3 clonotype counts between two donors mainly tracked the product of their cloneset sizes, twins included.

Sample barcodes were added at both library ends during cDNA synthesis. TCRdb fed the 5' RACE reads into MiXCR, producing one record per CDR3 protein. The sample carries 350,000 to 400,000 distinct CDR3 sequences, about 28% recorded once. This clonotype was detected only a few times. Its antigen is unidentified. The sequenced sample was PBMCs. The receptor's source is a woman aged 18-49 years in good health.

CDR3 in amino acids: CASGLVKDGTGVLNTEAFF. As DNA, the CDR3 is TGTGCTAGTGGTTTGGTAAAAGACGGGACAGGGGTCTTGAACACTGAAGCTTTCTTT. This chain uses TRBV12-5 with TRBJ1-1; TRBD1 aligns across 10 bases. The CDR3 runs 19 residues. Germline CDR1 and CDR2: LGHNT and FRNRAP. J was trimmed by 0 bases and V by 0 bases; bases with no gene match: 10.